This record looks at one T cell receptor beta chain sequence and its context. What it binds is not known. For each donor, at least one pre-ART and at least two post-ART PBMC samples were available. Sequencing relied on immunoSEQ assay v3.0, run at survey level. The repertoire was sequenced with immunoSEQ multiplex PCR; TCRdb's copy has only in-frame clones and lacks some. This table holds over 10,000 clones, about 87% found once. The source of the sample is a study of long-term antiretroviral therapy in people with HIV. The germline gives CDR1 MNHNY, CDR2 SVGAGI (reference sequence). Deletions cut 5 bases from V and 5 bases from J, with 7 bases between. This CDR3 is built from 12 residues. Broader study findings: Repertoires looked antigen-experienced, with only a slight naive shift after ART. Sampling of blood ran from about 2004 to 2017, and older ART regimens were possibly in use.

This sequence was found in a woman aged 40 to 50 with HIV. The chain employs TRBV6-6 and TRBJ1-5, with D hard to call. Source: unsorted PBMCs, taken 2.1 years after starting antiretroviral therapy. The CDR3 nucleotides read TGTGCCAGCAGTACGTTGTATCAGCCCCAGCATTTT. Encoded protein: CASSTLYQPQHF.